The table lists the clone carrying this T cell receptor (beta chain) with many counts. Its antigen is currently unknown. V gave up 5 bases and J gave up 2 bases; unmatched junction bases: 0. The CDR3 runs 14 residues. Germline lookup yields CDR1 MNHEY and CDR2 SMNVEV (reference sequence). This entry is derived from a study of T cells in Graves' hyperthyroidism and ophthalmopathy. Reasons for excluding patients were uncontrolled infection, other autoimmune disease, pregnancy or lactation. Fresh peripheral blood, around 9.2 ml of it, supplied the PBMCs. Amplification targeted TCR beta CDR3 regions from RNA transcripts. When the TCR CDR3 underwent first-round RT-PCR, the HTBI primer set was used. Via MiXCR, TCRdb re-called the multiplex PCR reads, giving one row per CDR3 protein. The sample has nearly 600,000 distinct CDR3 sequences, 14% seen once; the top ten hold 5.5% to 7.5%. The study's findings and limits: Ophthalmopathy and stable hyperthyroidism were separated by a 13 V-J model.

Source material: blood. The source of this sequence is a woman aged 25 to 45 with Graves' hyperthyroidism that later progressed to Graves' ophthalmopathy. The chain couples TRBV27 to TRBJ2-7, with TRBD2 matching over 13 bases. Here the CDR3 DNA reads TGTGCCAGCAGTACTAGCGGGAGGGCCTACGAGCAGTACTTC. Amino acids: CASSTSGRAYEQYF.